These 13 T cell receptor beta chains share one sample of origin, sequenced in a study of blood T cells in healthy people across ages. A sample-barcoded 5' primer and a J-beta primer mix were used in a second PCR of about 6 to 12 cycles. MiXCR, applied by TCRdb to the 5' RACE reads, yields one record per CDR3 protein. The sample yields around 1,000,000 distinct CDR3 sequences, less than 25% seen once. These records were also assigned to another study, of T cells of mothers and their children.

The sample was blood. All receptors come from a girl aged 2 to 10 in good health.

This clonotype was detected only a few times. This rearrangement joins TRBV6-5 to TRBJ1-2; 9 nucleotides match TRBD1. Trimming took 6 bases from V and 7 from J; bases not matched to a gene: 9. CDR3 size: 14 residues. The V gene's germline CDR1 is MNHEY and CDR2 SVGAGI. This CDR3 is CASSAGTGSSGYTF. The CDR3 DNA follows: TGTGCCAGCAGCGCCGGGACAGGGTCTAGTGGCTACACCTTC.

The rearrangement links TRBV28 to TRBJ1-1; D unclear. The CDR3 is 11 residues long. V lost 7 bases and J lost 5, with 8 bases in between. Germline-derived CDR1 and CDR2 are MDHEN and SYDVKM. The CDR3 region has the DNA TGTGCCAGCAAGTGGCTAACTGAAGCTTTCTTT. Protein product: CASKWLTEAFF.

The chain employs TRBV11-1 and TRBJ2-5; D is unclear. Trimming left V 1 base short and J 7 bases short, with 10 bases between. CDR1 is SGHAT and CDR2 is FQDESV in the germline V gene (reference sequence). The CDR3 loop spans 13 amino acids. In DNA form, the CDR3 reads TGTGCCAGCAGCTTAGTATTATTGGGGACCCAGTACTTC. Translating gives CASSLVLLGTQYF. Based on the CDR3 plus reference TRBV11-1 and TRBJ2-5, the full variable domain is EAEVAQSPRYKITEKSQAVAFWCDPISGHATLYWYRQILGQGPELLVQFQDESVVDDSQLPKDRFSAERLKGVDSTLKIQPAELGDSAMYLCASSLVLLGTQYFGPGTRLLVL.

A few counts support this clonotype. The rearrangement joins TRBV7-9 to TRBJ1-1; unclear D gene. Germline V CDR1 and CDR2: SEHNR, FQNEAQ (reference sequence). CDR3 length equals 11 residues. Trimming cost V 3 bases and J 11 bases, with 10 bases left between them. The DNA of the CDR3 is TGTGCCAGCAGCTTGAGTTTGGAGGCTTTCTTT. It specifies CASSLSLEAFF.

The chain joins TRBV4-1 to TRBJ2-1, with TRBD1 matching over 11 bases. This CDR3 is built from 14 residues. V lost 3 bases, J lost 10 bases, and 5 bases stayed unmatched. Germline values: CDR1 MGHRA, CDR2 YSYEKL. The CDR3 DNA is TGCGCCAGCAGCCAGGACAGGGGGCAGGAGGAGCAGTTCTTC. Translation: CASSQDRGQEEQFF.

This clonotype was found a few times. The chain links TRBV25-1 to TRBJ1-4, with D possibly TRBD1 on 5 matching bases. Per the germline V gene, CDR1 is MGHDK and CDR2 is SYGVNS. V gave up 9 bases and J gave up 6 bases, with 14 bases separating them. This CDR3 is 13 amino acids long. The CDR3 DNA reads as TGTGCCAGTTCCCAGGGCACCGATGAAAAACTGTTTTTT. This gives the protein CASSQGTDEKLFF.

This rearrangement joins TRBV7-2 to TRBJ1-2; perhaps TRBD1 as D (6 bases). CDR3 size: 18 residues. The germline V gene encodes CDR1 SGHTA and CDR2 FQGNSA. V was trimmed by 5 bases and J by 1 base, leaving 23 bases between them. The CDR3 here is CASSRAAGFRGLNYGYTF. The CDR3 DNA reads as TGTGCCAGCAGCCGCGCTGCAGGGTTCAGGGGCCTTAACTATGGCTACACCTTC.

This sequence joins TRBV19 and TRBJ2-1, with D unresolved. This CDR3 is 13 amino acids long. Deletions cut 3 bases from V and 4 bases from J, with 7 bases between. Germline-derived CDR1 and CDR2 are LNHDA and SQIVND (reference sequence). CDR3 in DNA: TGTGCCAGTAGTATGGGTCTTTACAATGAGCAGTTCTTC. Protein product: CASSMGLYNEQFF.

The chain is built from TRBV7-9 and TRBJ2-5; 8 positions match TRBD2. Germline CDR1 is SEHNR and CDR2 is FQNEAQ (reference sequence). Germline trimming cut 5 bases from V and 4 bases from J; bases unmatched to any gene: 6. There are 14 residues in the CDR3. Written as DNA, the CDR3 is TGTGCCAGCAGCGCCGCGGCGGGGGGAGAGACCCAGTACTTC. The encoded protein is CASSAAAGGETQYF.

The chain uses TRBV29-1 and TRBJ1-1; no clear D gene. Trimming took 6 bases from V and 8 from J, leaving 10 bases between them. The germline V gene has CDR1 SQVTM and CDR2 ANQGSEA. The CDR3 is 10 residues long. CDR3 sequence: CSVGAGEAFF. The DNA of the CDR3 is TGCAGCGTAGGTGCGGGCGAAGCTTTCTTT. The whole variable domain, remainder taken from reference TRBV29-1 and TRBJ1-1, is SAVISQKPSRDICQRGTSLTIQCQVDSQVTMMFWYRQQPGQSLTLIATANQGSEATYESGFVIDKFPISRPNLTFSTLTVSNMSPEDSSIYLCSVGAGEAFFGQGTRLTVV.

The V and J genes are TRBV6-1 and TRBJ1-1; possible D gene TRBD1, 5 bases. The CDR3 consists of 13 residues. Germline assignment: CDR1 MNHNS and CDR2 SASEGT. Trimming cost V 3 bases and J 5 bases, with 10 bases left between them. CDR3 amino acids: CASSDGGLTEAFF. The CDR3 bases are TGTGCCAGCAGTGACGGGGGACTGACTGAAGCTTTCTTT.

In this sample, this clonotype turned up a few times. This chain connects TRBV15 to TRBJ2-3; a possible D gene is TRBD2 (7 bases). V lost 4 bases to trimming and J lost 2 bases, with 16 bases between them. This CDR3 is built from 16 residues. The germline CDR1 and CDR2 sequences are LNHNV and YYDKDF (reference sequence). The DNA for the CDR3 is TGTGCCACCAGCATAGGGGGACTACAGATCACAGATACGCAGTATTTT. Protein product: CATSIGGLQITDTQYF.

The sample holds a few counts of this clonotype. This sequence joins TRBV20-1 and TRBJ2-7; no clear D gene. Trimming removed 4 bases from V and 3 bases from J, with 13 bases in between. From germline, CDR1 is DFQATT and CDR2 SNEGSKA (reference sequence). This CDR3 is built from 13 residues. The CDR3 DNA is TGCAGTGCTACTGACGGAACCAGCTACGAGCAGTACTTC. The encoded protein is CSATDGTSYEQYF.